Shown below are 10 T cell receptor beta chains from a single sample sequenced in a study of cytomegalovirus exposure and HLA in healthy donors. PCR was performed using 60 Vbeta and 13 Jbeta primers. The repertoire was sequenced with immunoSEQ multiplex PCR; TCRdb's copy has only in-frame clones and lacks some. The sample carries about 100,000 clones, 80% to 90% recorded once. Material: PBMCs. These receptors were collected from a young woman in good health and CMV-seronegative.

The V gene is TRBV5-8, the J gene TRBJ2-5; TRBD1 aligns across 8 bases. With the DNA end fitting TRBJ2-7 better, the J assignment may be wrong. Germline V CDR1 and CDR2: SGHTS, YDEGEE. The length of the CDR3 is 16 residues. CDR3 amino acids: CASSLDFGTGSYEQYF. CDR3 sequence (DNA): TGTGCCAGCAGCTTGGATTTTGGGACAGGCTCCTACGAGCAGTACTTC.

CDR3 nucleotide sequence: TGTGCCAGCAGTTTAAGAGTTACTAGCGGGACCTCCTACGAGCAGTACTTC. Protein: CASSLRVTSGTSYEQYF. The V gene is TRBV28, the J gene TRBJ2-5; 10 bases fit TRBD2. The last part of the DNA fits TRBJ2-7 better; the J call may be wrong. This CDR3 contains 17 residues. Germline-derived CDR1 and CDR2 are MDHEN and SYDVKM.

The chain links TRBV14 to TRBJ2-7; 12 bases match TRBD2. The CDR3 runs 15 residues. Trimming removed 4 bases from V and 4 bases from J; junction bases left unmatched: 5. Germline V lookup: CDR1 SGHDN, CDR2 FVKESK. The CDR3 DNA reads TGTGCCAGCAGCCCGACTAGCGGGAGTTCGTACGAGCAGTACTTC. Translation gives CASSPTSGSSYEQYF. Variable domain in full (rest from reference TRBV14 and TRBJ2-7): EAGVTQFPSHSVIEKGQTVTLRCDPISGHDNLYWYRRVMGKEIKFLLHFVKESKQDESGMPNNRFLAERTGGTYSTLKVQPAELEDSGVYFCASSPTSGSSYEQYFGPGTRLTVT.

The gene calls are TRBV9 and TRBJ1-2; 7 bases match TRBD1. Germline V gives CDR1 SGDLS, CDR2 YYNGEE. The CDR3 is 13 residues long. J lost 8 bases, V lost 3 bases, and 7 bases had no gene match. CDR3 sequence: CASSADRVGGYTF. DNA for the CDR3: TGTGCCAGCAGCGCCGACAGGGTGGGGGGCTACACCTTC.

The CDR3 region is CASSQGPGQGNQETQYF. The CDR3 bases are TGCGCCAGCAGCCAAGGGCCCGGACAGGGGAACCAAGAGACCCAGTACTTC. The chain combines TRBV4-1 with TRBJ2-5; 9 positions match TRBD1. The CDR3 extends over 17 amino acids. CDR1 is MGHRA and CDR2 is YSYEKL in the germline V gene. J gave up 0 bases and V 1 base, and 6 bases lay outside the gene matches.

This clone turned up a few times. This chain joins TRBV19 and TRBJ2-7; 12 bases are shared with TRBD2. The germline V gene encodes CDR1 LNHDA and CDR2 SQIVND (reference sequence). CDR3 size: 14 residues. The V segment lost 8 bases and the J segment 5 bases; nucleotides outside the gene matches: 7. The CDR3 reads CASSQTSGSHEQYF. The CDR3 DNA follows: TGTGCCAGTTCCCAGACTAGCGGGAGCCACGAGCAGTACTTC.

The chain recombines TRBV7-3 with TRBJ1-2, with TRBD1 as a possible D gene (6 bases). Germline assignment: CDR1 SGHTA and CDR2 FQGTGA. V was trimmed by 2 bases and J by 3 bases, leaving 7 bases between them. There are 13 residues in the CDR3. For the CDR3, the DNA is TGTGCCAGCAGCTTAGGGGGCGACTATGGCTACACCTTC. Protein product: CASSLGGDYGYTF.

CDR3 region: CAGKEGGQYF. Here the CDR3 DNA reads TGTGCCGGGAAGGAGGGCGGGCAGTATTTT. The chain carries TRBV7-3 and TRBJ2-3; perhaps TRBD2 as D (6 bases). CDR3 length: 10 residues. Trimming removed 11 bases from V and 11 bases from J, with 14 bases in between. CDR1 and CDR2 from the germline V gene are SGHTA and FQGTGA.

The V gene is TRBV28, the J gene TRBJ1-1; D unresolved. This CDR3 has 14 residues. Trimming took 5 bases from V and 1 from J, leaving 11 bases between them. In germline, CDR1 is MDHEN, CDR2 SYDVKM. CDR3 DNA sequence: TGTGCCAGCAGTCTAGAGGAGACGAACACTGAAGCTTTCTTT. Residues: CASSLEETNTEAFF. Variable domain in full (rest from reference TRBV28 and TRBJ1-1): DVKVTQSSRYLVKRTGEKVFLECVQDMDHENMFWYRQDPGLGLRLIYFSYDVKMKEKGDIPEGYSVSREKKERFSLILESASTNQTSMYLCASSLEETNTEAFFGQGTRLTVV.

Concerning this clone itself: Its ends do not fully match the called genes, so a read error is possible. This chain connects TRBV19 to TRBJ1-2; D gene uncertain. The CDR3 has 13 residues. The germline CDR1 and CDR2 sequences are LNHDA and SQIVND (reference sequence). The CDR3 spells CASNIAGDYGYTF. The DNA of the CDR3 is TGTGCCAGTAATATAGCGGGAGACTATGGCTACACCTTC.